One and the same sample provided the 28 T cell receptor beta chains below, sequenced in a study of metastatic and nonmetastatic thyroid tumors. Using MiXCR, TCRdb reanalyzed the PCR reads. This table has some 20,000 clones, approximately 9.9% appearing once. Every patient underwent thyroid surgery untreated. The material sequenced was blood. The receptors come from a female donor with papillary thyroid cancer or a benign thyroid nodule (not recorded which). Some clones in this sample may be carry-over from other donors' samples.

This clone has a count of ten or more. The J gene is TRBJ1-1, the V gene TRBV9, with D uncertain. This CDR3 comprises 14 residues. Trimming shortened V by 0 bases and J by 4 bases, and 10 bases separated the two germline ends. Germline loops: CDR1 SGDLS, CDR2 YYNGEE. The CDR3 here is CASSVGGVVTEAFF. DNA for the CDR3: TGTGCCAGCAGCGTAGGGGGAGTAGTCACTGAAGCTTTCTTT.

At least ten counts were recorded for this clone. J is TRBJ2-2 and V is TRBV4-1, with D perhaps TRBD1 or TRBD2 (5 bases each). Germline V gene lookup returns CDR1 MGHRA and CDR2 YSYEKL. The germline V and J ends were trimmed by 6 bases and 1 base, with 6 bases remaining between them. The CDR3 has 13 residues. This CDR3 reads CASRGENTGELFF. CDR3 DNA sequence: TGCGCCAGCAGGGGGGAGAACACCGGGGAGCTGTTTTTT.

Points on this clone: A much more abundant neighbour one base away suggests this may be a read error. V and J are TRBV3-1 and TRBJ2-1, with a weak D call TRBD1 (6 bases). Trimming stripped 7 bases from V and 8 bases from J, with 9 bases between. CDR3 length equals 11 residues. The V gene's germline CDR1 is LGHDT and CDR2 YNNKEL (reference sequence). CDR3 sequence reads: CASNKGDEQFF. The CDR3 coding sequence is TGTGCCAGCAACAAGGGGGATGAGCAGTTCTTC.

On this clone: A single base separates this from a much larger clone, so it may be a read error. V gene TRBV11-1 combines with J gene TRBJ2-3, with a weak D call TRBD2 (6 bases). The CDR3 loop spans 15 amino acids. Germline loops: CDR1 SGHAT, CDR2 FQDESV (reference sequence). The DNA for the CDR3 is TGTGCCAGCAGCCTGTACATAACTAGCACATATACGCAGTATTTT. Residues: CASSLYITSTYTQYF.

The chain has TRBV18 and TRBJ2-5, with TRBD2 matching 12 bases. This CDR3 has 16 amino acids. Germline values: CDR1 KGHSH, CDR2 LQKENI. Unmatched junction bases numbered 1, after V lost 1 base and J lost 1 base. DNA for the CDR3: TGTGCCAGCTCACCACGACTAGCGGGGGTCCAAGAGACCCAGTACTTC. Translated: CASSPRLAGVQETQYF.

Of note for this clone: Given a much more abundant clone one base away, this may be a read error. The gene calls are TRBV5-5 and TRBJ1-5; the D is unclear. This CDR3 region has 16 residues. V was cut by 1 base and J by 0 bases, with 11 bases left in between. Germline CDR1 and CDR2: SGHKS and YYEKEE (reference sequence). CDR3 sequence reads: CASSLLDYGSNQPQHF. CDR3 nucleotide sequence: TGTGCCAGCAGCTTGCTAGACTACGGTAGCAATCAGCCCCAGCATTTT.

This clone was observed many times. The V call is TRBV27, the J call TRBJ2-1, with 10 bases aligning to TRBD2. Trimming took 4 bases from V and 2 from J; bases not matched to a gene: 5. Germline lookup yields CDR1 MNHEY and CDR2 SMNVEV (reference sequence). This CDR3 is 16 amino acids long. The CDR3 sequence is CASSSISGGTYNEQFF. Here the CDR3 DNA reads TGTGCCAGCAGTTCCATTAGCGGGGGGACCTACAATGAGCAGTTCTTC.

This clone was recorded at least ten times. The CDR3: CASSLGAGRTDTQYF. In nucleotides, the CDR3 is TGTGCCAGCAGCTTAGGAGCGGGGCGCACAGATACGCAGTATTTT. This sequence joins TRBV7-2 and TRBJ2-3, with TRBD2 matching over 7 bases. J lost 1 base, V lost 1 base, and 2 bases had no gene match. The CDR3 loop spans 15 amino acids. Per germline, CDR1 SGHTA and CDR2 FQGNSA.

The table lists this clone with many counts. The rearrangement joins TRBV20-1 to TRBJ2-2; D may be TRBD1 (6 bases). V lost 2 bases and J 2 bases, leaving 12 bases between the germline ends. The CDR3 is made up of 15 amino acids. Germline CDR1 is DFQATT and CDR2 is SNEGSKA (reference sequence). The CDR3 loop is CSARSGATNTGELFF. For the CDR3, the DNA is TGCAGTGCTAGATCAGGGGCGACAAACACCGGGGAGCTGTTTTTT.

This clone has ten or more counts. This rearrangement joins TRBV5-1 to TRBJ2-1; D uncertain. This CDR3 comprises 13 residues. V lost 4 bases and J lost 7, with 12 bases in between. Germline loops: CDR1 SGHRS, CDR2 YFSETQ. The CDR3 coding sequence is TGCGCCAGCAGCGCCCCCTCTGAGAATGAGCAGTTCTTC. Its translation is CASSAPSENEQFF.

This sequence joins TRBV28 and TRBJ2-7; no firm D call. V lost 9 bases and J lost 4, with 13 bases in between. Germline V CDR1 and CDR2: MDHEN, SYDVKM. The CDR3 is 12 residues long. CDR3 DNA sequence: TGTGCCAGTATTTCACGAAGGTACGAGCAGTACTTC. This sequence encodes CASISRRYEQYF. Complete variable domain (other parts from reference TRBV28 and TRBJ2-7): DVKVTQSSRYLVKRTGEKVFLECVQDMDHENMFWYRQDPGLGLRLIYFSYDVKMKEKGDIPEGYSVSREKKERFSLILESASTNQTSMYLCASISRRYEQYFGPGTRLTVT.

Many counts were recorded for this clone. The V and J genes are TRBV5-4 and TRBJ2-1, with 10 nucleotides matching TRBD2. The ends lost 4 bases at V and 3 bases at J; junction bases unmatched: 4. Looked up from germline, CDR1 is SGHNT and CDR2 is YYREEE (reference sequence). This CDR3 is built from 15 residues. The CDR3 is CASSDGLADYNEQFF. The CDR3 DNA is TGTGCCAGCAGCGATGGACTAGCGGACTACAATGAGCAGTTCTTC.

This clone was recorded at least ten times. The J gene is TRBJ1-1, the V gene TRBV5-8, with D uncertain. V shed 4 bases and J shed 7 bases, with 8 bases lying between them. The CDR3 is made up of 11 amino acids. CDR1 is SGHTS, CDR2 YDEGEE, per germline. The DNA for the CDR3 is TGTGCCAGCAGCCTGCCCAGTGAAGCTTTCTTT. Translation: CASSLPSEAFF.

This clone showed up many times. The V gene is TRBV27, the J gene TRBJ2-1; D remains unclear. From germline, CDR1 is MNHEY and CDR2 SMNVEV (reference sequence). The CDR3 covers 13 residues. V gave up 2 bases and J gave up 4 bases, with 6 bases separating them. The CDR3 nucleotides read TGTGCCAGCAGTTTAAGTCCGTACAATGAGCAGTTCTTC. Translated, it gives CASSLSPYNEQFF.

This clone was counted at least ten times. The chain combines TRBV5-5 with TRBJ1-6; TRBD1 aligns across 11 bases. With 5 bases clipped from V and 7 bases from J, the junction kept 11 bases outside the gene matches. From germline, CDR1 is SGHKS and CDR2 YYEKEE (reference sequence). This CDR3 comprises 17 residues. The CDR3 reads CASSSRAGTGGNSPLHF. The CDR3 DNA reads as TGTGCCAGCAGTTCTCGGGCCGGGACAGGGGGAAATTCACCCCTCCACTTT. The whole variable domain, remainder taken from reference TRBV5-5 and TRBJ1-6, is DAGVTQSPTHLIKTRGQQVTLRCSPISGHKSVSWYQQVLGQGPQFIFQYYEKEERGRGNFPDRFSARQFPNYSSELNVNALLLGDSALYLCASSSRAGTGGNSPLHFGNGTRLTVT.

Many counts were recorded for this clone. DNA of the CDR3: TGCAGCGCGACGAATCGGACACAAATCTACGAGCAGTACTTC. Translating it yields CSATNRTQIYEQYF. The genes are TRBV29-1 and TRBJ2-7, with D maybe TRBD1 (5 bases). Trimming stripped 7 bases from V and 3 bases from J, with 19 bases between. The CDR3 totals 14 residues. Germline lookup yields CDR1 SQVTM and CDR2 ANQGSEA.

In its sample, this clone was seen many times. The chain is built from TRBV2 and TRBJ1-1, with D perhaps TRBD1 (5 bases). The CDR3 covers 13 residues. The germline gives CDR1 SNHLY, CDR2 FYNNEI. The germline V and J ends were trimmed by 7 bases and 6 bases, with 15 bases remaining between them. The CDR3 coding sequence is TGTGCCAGCACCGAAACCAGGGAGGCTGAAGCTTTCTTT. This codes for CASTETREAEAFF.

Relative to its sample, this clone is medium-sized. J is TRBJ2-7 and V is TRBV27; 9 bases align to TRBD2. The germline CDR1 and CDR2 sequences are MNHEY and SMNVEV (reference sequence). J was trimmed by 1 base and V by 2 bases; bases with no gene match: 6. CDR3 length equals 16 residues. The CDR3 loop reads CASSLAAGGISYEQYF. The DNA for the CDR3 is TGTGCCAGCAGTTTAGCCGCGGGAGGGATATCCTACGAGCAGTACTTC.

There are many counts of this clone. This chain uses TRBV7-2 with TRBJ2-5, with D unclear. This CDR3 region has 11 residues. In germline, CDR1 is SGHTA, CDR2 FQGNSA. Trimming pared 2 bases from V and 5 bases from J, leaving 3 bases between. Here the CDR3 DNA reads TGTGCCAGCAGCTTAATTGAGACCCAGTACTTC. Encoded protein: CASSLIETQYF.

In its sample, this clone was seen many times. CDR3 region: CASSLVASSYEQYF. The CDR3 DNA reads as TGCGCCAGCAGCTTGGTAGCGTCGAGCTACGAGCAGTACTTC. J is TRBJ2-7 and V is TRBV5-1; tentatively, D is TRBD2 (5 bases). V lost 0 bases to trimming and J lost 3 bases, with 10 bases between them. The CDR3 runs 14 residues. The germline CDR1 and CDR2 sequences are SGHRS and YFSETQ.

On this clone: One end of the junction is discordant with germline, which a read error may explain. V usage is TRBV27 and J usage is TRBJ2-5; no clear D. Germline assignment: CDR1 MNHEY and CDR2 SMNVEV (reference sequence). The CDR3 length is 13 residues. The CDR3 sequence: CAISPTFQETQYF. In DNA form, the CDR3 reads TGTGCCATCAGTCCGACATTCCAAGAGACCCAGTACTTC.

This clone appeared many times. The J gene is TRBJ2-3, the V gene TRBV13; unclear D gene. The ends were cut back, 2 bases at V and 0 bases at J, with 6 bases in the middle. The length of the CDR3 is 14 residues. Germline CDR1 PRHDT, CDR2 FYEKMQ (reference sequence). The CDR3 loop is CASSLLPSTDTQYF. The DNA for the CDR3 is TGTGCCAGCAGCTTACTCCCTAGCACAGATACGCAGTATTTT. The whole variable domain, filled in from reference TRBV13 and TRBJ2-3, reads AAGVIQSPRHLIKEKRETATLKCYPIPRHDTVYWYQQGPGQDPQFLISFYEKMQSDKGSIPDRFSAQQFSDYHSELNMSSLELGDSALYFCASSLLPSTDTQYFGPGTRLTVL.

On this clone itself: A read error may account for a junction end that differs from germline. CDR3 region: CSSGYSRQGPLVPEAFF. The CDR3 DNA sequence: TGTTCCAGCGGTTACTCGAGGCAGGGGCCCCTAGTGCCTGAAGCTTTCTTT. The chain has TRBV6-6 and TRBJ1-1; the D gene is possibly TRBD1 (6 bases). This CDR3 has 17 residues. CDR1 and CDR2 (germline): MNHNY, SVGAGI (reference sequence).

Points on this clone: At one boundary the junction diverges from the germline segment, which might be a read error. The V call is TRBV27, the J call TRBJ2-2, with D unresolved. The CDR3 covers 14 residues. Germline V gives CDR1 MNHEY, CDR2 SMNVEV (reference sequence). The CDR3 here is CASSGHGDTWELFF. The CDR3 bases are TGTGCCAGCAGTGGCCATGGCGACACCTGGGAGCTGTTTTTT.

This clone is medium-sized by share. This chain connects TRBV6-1 to TRBJ2-1; D not certain. CDR3 length: 14 amino acids. Trimming took off 4 bases at V and 7 bases at J, with 14 bases between the two ends. Germline CDR1 MNHNS, CDR2 SASEGT. Here the CDR3 DNA reads TGTGCCAGCAGTGTGGGGTTAGTGGGTAATGAGCAGTTCTTC. Translation: CASSVGLVGNEQFF.

This clone was counted many times. This sequence joins TRBV6-1 and TRBJ1-4; 8 bases are shared with TRBD1. Per germline, CDR1 MNHNS and CDR2 SASEGT. V lost 4 bases to trimming and J lost 4 bases; unmatched junction nucleotides: 2. There are 14 residues in the CDR3. CDR3 bases: TGTGCCAGCAGTGGTGACAGGGGTAATGAAAAACTGTTTTTT. Residues: CASSGDRGNEKLFF.

This clone was seen a few times. Mismatch with germline at one junction end may stem from a read error. V and J are TRBV27 and TRBJ2-1; 10 positions match TRBD2. This CDR3 region has 15 residues. Germline V gene data show CDR1 as MNHEY and CDR2 as SMNVEV (reference sequence). Here the CDR3 reads CPSSPSSGSGNEQFF. The CDR3 nucleotides are TGTCCCAGCAGTCCTTCTAGCGGGAGTGGGAATGAGCAGTTCTTC.

As to this clone: A much bigger clone sits one base away, suggesting this may be a read error. This rearrangement joins TRBV7-9 to TRBJ2-5, with a weak D call TRBD2 (5 bases). V was pared by 1 base and J by 6 bases, with 15 bases between. Looked up from germline, CDR1 is SEHNR and CDR2 is FQNEAQ (reference sequence). The CDR3 has 15 amino acids. The CDR3 sequence: CASSLGQRSPKTQYF. As DNA, the CDR3 is TGTGCCAGCAGCTTAGGGCAGCGGAGTCCGAAGACCCAGTACTTC. Variable domain in full (rest from reference TRBV7-9 and TRBJ2-5): DTGVSQNPRHKITKRGQNVTFRCDPISEHNRLYWYRQTLGQGPEFLTYFQNEAQLEKSRLLSDRFSAERPKGSFSTLEIQRTEQGDSAMYLCASSLGQRSPKTQYFGPGTRLLVL.